This T cell receptor (beta chain) was identified in a study of Ad26.COV2.S vaccination and SARS-CoV-2 variants. Treatment noted: approximately 18 received Ad26.COV2.S at low or high dose, single or two shots; five or six received placebo; per-sample allocation not given. On day 63 after the first injection, vaccine and placebo recipients gave samples. Germline CDR1 SGHAT, CDR2 FQNNGV. CDR3 length: 14 amino acids. With V trimmed by 4 bases and J by 5 bases, 1 base remained unmatched. Sequencing was performed with immunoSEQ multiplex PCR; in TCRdb, only in-frame clones are kept and a portion is missing. Among around 450,000 clones, 90% were seen once, and the ten largest hold under 4.5%.

The sample in question was peripheral blood, obtained in a trial of Ad26.COV2.S vaccine versus placebo. The genes are TRBV11-2 and TRBJ2-4; 11 nucleotides line up with TRBD2. This receptor was taken from a person aged 18-60 years who received the Ad26.COV2.S COVID-19 vaccine or a placebo. The CDR3 is CASSSLAGENIQYF. CDR3 in DNA: TGTGCCAGCAGCTCACTAGCGGGAGAAAACATTCAGTACTTC.